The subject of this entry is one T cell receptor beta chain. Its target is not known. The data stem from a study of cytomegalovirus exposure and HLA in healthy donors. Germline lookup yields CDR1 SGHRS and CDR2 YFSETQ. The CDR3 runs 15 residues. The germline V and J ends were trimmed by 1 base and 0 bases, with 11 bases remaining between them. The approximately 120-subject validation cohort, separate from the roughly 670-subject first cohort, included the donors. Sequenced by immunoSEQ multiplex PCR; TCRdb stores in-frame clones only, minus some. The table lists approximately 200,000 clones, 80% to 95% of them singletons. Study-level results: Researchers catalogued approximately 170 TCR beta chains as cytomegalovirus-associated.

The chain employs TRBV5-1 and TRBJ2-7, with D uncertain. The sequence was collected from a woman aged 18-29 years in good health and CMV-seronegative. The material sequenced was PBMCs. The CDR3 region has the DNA TGCGCCAGCAGCTTGAATACTTTTAGCTCCTACGAGCAGTACTTC. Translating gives CASSLNTFSSYEQYF.